The T cell receptor (beta chain) described here comes from a study of blood T cell repertoires in COVID-19. About the research overall: Specimens from acute and convalescent COVID-19 originated in the United States, Italy and Spain.

This clone came up a few times. The trim removed 4 bases at V and 7 bases at J, leaving 5 bases unmatched. The CDR3 totals 14 residues. In germline, CDR1 is LGHDT, CDR2 YNNKEL (reference sequence). TCRdb's table, derived via immunoSEQ multiplex PCR, lists solely in-frame clones and lacks some. Of over 50,000 clones in the sample, around 77% were seen once. The sequence derives from a woman between 70 and 85 years old with COVID-19, enrolled during active disease. This chain joins TRBV3-1 (or the pseudogene TRBV3-2) and TRBJ1-4, with 8 nucleotides matching TRBD1. Sequencing was done on a sample of peripheral blood. DNA of the CDR3: TGTGCCAGCAGCCTAAGGACAGGGTTTGAAAAACTGTTTTTT. Residues: CASSLRTGFEKLFF.